A selection of T cell receptor beta chains follows, all from one sample in a study of identical twins. TCRdb reprocessed the 5' RACE reads with MiXCR, giving one entry per CDR3 protein. The sample yields approximately 260,000 distinct CDR3 sequences, approximately 8.3% seen once. Another study also made use of these data, one on yellow fever vaccine responses in identical twins.

Source material: CD8+ T cells sorted from blood. These receptors originate from a woman between 18 and 29 years old in good health. Both conserved end residues are trimmed from each CDR3.

CDR3aa: ASGLRQEVDTGELF
v_gene: TRBV12-5

CDR3aa: ASSLEVTSYNEQF
v_gene: TRBV5-1

CDR3aa: ASSLTGGGAGEQY
v_gene: TRBV7-3

CDR3aa: SATGGQGSDEQY
v_gene: TRBV20-1

CDR3aa: ASSPVGGPHTDTQY
v_gene: TRBV7-2

CDR3aa: SVEVRGGETQY
v_gene: TRBV29-1

CDR3aa: ASSQEGSNQGYEQY
v_gene: TRBV4-3

CDR3aa: ASRDTGGYNEQF
v_gene: TRBV27

CDR3aa: ASRSPNQETQY
v_gene: TRBV5-5

CDR3aa: SARALGHEQY
v_gene: TRBV20-1

CDR3aa: ASSEVRGQNYEQY
v_gene: TRBV2

CDR3aa: ASTSTGGRDTEAF
v_gene: TRBV12-3/TRBV12-4